This is a list of T cell receptor beta chains from one sample in a study of blood T cell repertoires in COVID-19. Method: immunoSEQ multiplex PCR; TCRdb's copy keeps in-frame clones and lacks some. The sample lists around 26,000 clones, approximately 88% occurring once. The source material was peripheral blood. The receptors stem from a human donor with active COVID-19. The donor label of this sample is uncertain. CDR3s leave out the opening cysteine and the closing phenylalanine or tryptophan. Some rows have no size entry. The others give once, few or many, or a class for an expanded clone.

clone_size: few; v_call: TRBV4-2; j_call: TRBJ2-6; cdr3_aa: ASSQGQTSGANVLT
clone_size: NA; v_call: TRBV7-9; j_call: TRBJ2-1; cdr3_aa: ASSTRDRVLTPYNEQF
clone_size: NA; v_call: TRBV19; j_call: TRBJ2-6; cdr3_aa: ASSIGTGGSGANVLT
clone_size: NA; v_call: TRBV5-6; j_call: TRBJ2-7; cdr3_aa: ASSPTGGQNEQY
clone_size: NA; v_call: TRBV19; j_call: TRBJ1-5; cdr3_aa: ASSIWGSGGYSNQPQH
clone_size: NA; v_call: TRBV28; j_call: TRBJ2-5; cdr3_aa: ASTPPGRRETQY
clone_size: NA; v_call: TRBV7-3; j_call: TRBJ2-7; cdr3_aa: ASSLGWGDEQY
clone_size: few; v_call: TRBV9; j_call: TRBJ2-7; cdr3_aa: ASSVGSGRAYEQY
clone_size: NA; v_call: TRBV5-4; j_call: TRBJ1-2; cdr3_aa: ASSLASRSLNYGYT
clone_size: NA; v_call: TRBV5-1; j_call: TRBJ1-6; cdr3_aa: ASSLGQGLTPLH
clone_size: NA; v_call: TRBV27; j_call: TRBJ2-1; cdr3_aa: ASSSTSGGYNEQF
clone_size: NA; v_call: TRBV7-2; j_call: TRBJ2-1; cdr3_aa: ASSPGTSGYNEQF
clone_size: NA; v_call: TRBV7-9; j_call: TRBJ2-2; cdr3_aa: ASSLVQGHTGELF
clone_size: NA; v_call: TRBV4-2; j_call: TRBJ1-6; cdr3_aa: ASSQYDTANSPLH
clone_size: NA; v_call: TRBV3-1/TRBV3-2; j_call: TRBJ2-1; cdr3_aa: ASSQGHWSDEQF
clone_size: few; v_call: TRBV6-5; j_call: TRBJ1-5; cdr3_aa: ASSTRDRGNQPQH
clone_size: NA; v_call: TRBV21-1; j_call: TRBJ2-7; cdr3_aa: ASSNRDRDVEQY
clone_size: NA; v_call: TRBV11-3; j_call: TRBJ1-1; cdr3_aa: ACGGAWNTEAF
clone_size: NA; v_call: TRBV4-2; j_call: TRBJ2-1; cdr3_aa: ASSQAAGGSYEQF
clone_size: NA; v_call: TRBV19; j_call: TRBJ2-7; cdr3_aa: ASSSVTSGYPSYEQY
clone_size: NA; v_call: TRBV24-1; j_call: TRBJ2-2; cdr3_aa: ATSDLKASGKNLANTGELF
clone_size: NA; v_call: TRBV2; j_call: TRBJ2-7; cdr3_aa: ASSVGRTYEQY
clone_size: NA; v_call: TRBV15; j_call: TRBJ2-1; cdr3_aa: ATSREDRALDEQF
clone_size: medium-sized; v_call: TRBV11-1; j_call: TRBJ1-1; cdr3_aa: ASSFGGNTEAF
clone_size: NA; v_call: TRBV11-2; j_call: TRBJ2-1; cdr3_aa: ASNLLGGMKQF
clone_size: NA; v_call: TRBV20-1; j_call: TRBJ2-1; cdr3_aa: SARRVYEQF
clone_size: NA; v_call: TRBV3-1/TRBV3-2; j_call: TRBJ1-1; cdr3_aa: ASSQRQALNTEAF
clone_size: NA; v_call: TRBV24-1; j_call: TRBJ2-3; cdr3_aa: ATSRTGRTNTQY
clone_size: NA; v_call: TRBV12-5; j_call: TRBJ2-1; cdr3_aa: ASAPGLAGASYNEQF
clone_size: NA; v_call: TRBV15; j_call: TRBJ1-2; cdr3_aa: ATSRDRRQGGGYT
clone_size: NA; v_call: TRBV9; j_call: TRBJ2-3; cdr3_aa: ASSVAPSGVPDTQY
clone_size: once; v_call: TRBV19; j_call: TRBJ2-4; cdr3_aa: ASSPNDRGLAKNIQY
clone_size: NA; v_call: TRBV7-8; j_call: TRBJ2-1; cdr3_aa: ASSLPREGPYNEQF
clone_size: NA; v_call: TRBV4-3; j_call: TRBJ2-1; cdr3_aa: ASSQGPFSQYNEQF
clone_size: NA; v_call: TRBV28; j_call: TRBJ2-7; cdr3_aa: ASSPRFSGRYEQY
clone_size: NA; v_call: TRBV5-1; j_call: TRBJ2-1; cdr3_aa: ASSLLTSGNEQF
clone_size: NA; v_call: TRBV15; j_call: TRBJ1-1; cdr3_aa: ATSRDLRVTEAF
clone_size: NA; v_call: TRBV10-2; j_call: TRBJ1-6; cdr3_aa: ASSETGTAANSPLH
clone_size: NA; v_call: TRBV12-3/TRBV12-4; j_call: TRBJ2-7; cdr3_aa: ASGELTYEQY
clone_size: NA; v_call: TRBV25-1; j_call: TRBJ2-1; cdr3_aa: ASSGGGGGENEQF
clone_size: once; v_call: TRBV6-4; j_call: TRBJ2-7; cdr3_aa: ASTREAGVPWTCEQY
clone_size: NA; v_call: TRBV7-8; j_call: TRBJ2-7; cdr3_aa: ASSLGAAPYEQY